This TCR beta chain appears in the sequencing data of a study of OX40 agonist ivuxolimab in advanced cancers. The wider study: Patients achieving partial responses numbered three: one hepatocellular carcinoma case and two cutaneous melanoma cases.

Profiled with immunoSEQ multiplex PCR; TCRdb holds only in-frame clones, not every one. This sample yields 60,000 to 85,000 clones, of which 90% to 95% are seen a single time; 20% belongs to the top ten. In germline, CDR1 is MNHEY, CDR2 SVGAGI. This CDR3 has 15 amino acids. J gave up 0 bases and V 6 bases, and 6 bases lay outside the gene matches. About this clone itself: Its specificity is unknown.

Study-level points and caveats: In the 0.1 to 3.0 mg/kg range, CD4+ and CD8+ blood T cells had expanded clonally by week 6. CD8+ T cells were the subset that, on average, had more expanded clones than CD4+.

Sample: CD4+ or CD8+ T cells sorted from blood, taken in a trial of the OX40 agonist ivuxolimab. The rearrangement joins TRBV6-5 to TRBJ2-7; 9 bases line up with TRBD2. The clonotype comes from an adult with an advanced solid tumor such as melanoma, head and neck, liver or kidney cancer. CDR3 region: CASSKTSGLSYEQYF. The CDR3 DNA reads TGTGCCAGCAGCAAGACTAGCGGACTCTCCTACGAGCAGTACTTC.